This entry lists 26 T cell receptor beta chains sequenced from one sample in a study of shared clonotypes between healthy human individuals. Naive CD8 isolation took CD45RO-negative cells positively selected for CCR7 and excluded terminally differentiated effector memory CD45RA+ cells. The table came from immunoSEQ multiplex PCR; TCRdb's copy has only in-frame clones and leaves some out. The sample contains around 1,900,000 clones, 85% to 95% of which appear only once. Sequencing was done on a sample of naive CD8+ T cells from PBMCs. These receptors all stem from a young man in good health. Some clones in this sample may be carry-over from other donors' samples.

This clone appeared a few times. The chain employs TRBV15 and TRBJ1-1; D gene unclear. The germline V gene encodes CDR1 LNHNV and CDR2 YYDKDF (reference sequence). Trimming took 5 bases from V and 5 from J, leaving 15 bases between them. The CDR3 runs 14 residues. The CDR3 here is CATSPPGGRTEAFF. The DNA of the CDR3 is TGTGCCACCAGCCCGCCCGGCGGGAGGACTGAAGCTTTCTTT. The variable domain in full, with the rest retrieved from reference TRBV15 and TRBJ1-1, is DAMVIQNPRYQVTQFGKPVTLSCSQTLNHNVMYWYQQKSSQAPKLLFHYYDKDFNNEADTPDNFQSRRPNTSFCFLDIRSPGLGDTAMYLCATSPPGGRTEAFFGQGTRLTVV.

The gene calls are TRBV6-1 and TRBJ1-1, with D hard to call. Trimming took 6 bases from V and 0 from J, leaving 14 bases between them. Germline V gives CDR1 MNHNS, CDR2 SASEGT. CDR3 length: 15 amino acids. CDR3 DNA sequence: TGTGCCAGCAGCCCCTCGGCGGCCATGAACACTGAAGCTTTCTTT. Protein sequence: CASSPSAAMNTEAFF.

The gene calls are TRBV14 and TRBJ2-7, with D perhaps matching TRBD2 (5 bases). V lost 1 base and J 0 bases, leaving 10 bases between the germline ends. Germline CDR1 and CDR2: SGHDN and FVKESK. The CDR3 length is 15 residues. The CDR3 loop is CASSQGGSSSYEQYF. In nucleotides, the CDR3 is TGTGCCAGCAGCCAAGGAGGGAGTAGCTCCTACGAGCAGTACTTC. The complete variable domain, with remaining parts taken from reference TRBV14 and TRBJ2-7, reads EAGVTQFPSHSVIEKGQTVTLRCDPISGHDNLYWYRRVMGKEIKFLLHFVKESKQDESGMPNNRFLAERTGGTYSTLKVQPAELEDSGVYFCASSQGGSSSYEQYFGPGTRLTVT.

The DNA of the CDR3 is TGTGCCAGCAGCGTACCGACTAGCGGGAAAGTTGTTGAGCAGTTCTTC. Its translation: CASSVPTSGKVVEQFF. The gene calls are TRBV9 and TRBJ2-1, with TRBD2 matching over 11 bases. Germline V gene data show CDR1 as SGDLS and CDR2 as YYNGEE. The CDR3 length is 16 residues. V gave up 1 base and J gave up 9 bases; unmatched junction bases: 9.

The V gene is TRBV11-2, the J gene TRBJ2-3; D is ambiguous. The germline V and J ends were trimmed by 4 bases and 4 bases, with 9 bases remaining between them. Germline loops: CDR1 SGHAT, CDR2 FQNNGV. This CDR3 is built from 13 residues. As DNA, the CDR3 is TGTGCCAGCAGCTGGGCGCAGGCAGATACGCAGTATTTT. It encodes CASSWAQADTQYF.

The chain carries TRBV7-9 and TRBJ1-3; 10 bases agree with TRBD1. The CDR3 consists of 16 residues. Germline assignment: CDR1 SEHNR and CDR2 FQNEAQ (reference sequence). Unmatched junction bases numbered 3, after V lost 1 base and J lost 3 bases. CDR3 loop: CASSLGTGGFGNTIYF. CDR3 DNA sequence: TGTGCCAGCAGCTTAGGGACAGGGGGTTTTGGAAACACCATATATTTT. Variable domain in full (rest from reference TRBV7-9 and TRBJ1-3): DTGVSQNPRHKITKRGQNVTFRCDPISEHNRLYWYRQTLGQGPEFLTYFQNEAQLEKSRLLSDRFSAERPKGSFSTLEIQRTEQGDSAMYLCASSLGTGGFGNTIYFGEGSWLTVV.

This chain uses TRBV7-9 with TRBJ1-5; D ambiguous. Germline V gene sequence: CDR1 SEHNR, CDR2 FQNEAQ (reference sequence). The V end was cut by 3 bases, the J end by 7 bases, with 13 bases between. This CDR3 has 14 residues. CDR3 region: CASSFPGIEQPQHF. DNA for the CDR3: TGTGCCAGCAGCTTTCCCGGGATCGAGCAGCCCCAGCATTTT. The entire variable domain, with the rest obtained from reference TRBV7-9 and TRBJ1-5, is as follows: DTGVSQNPRHKITKRGQNVTFRCDPISEHNRLYWYRQTLGQGPEFLTYFQNEAQLEKSRLLSDRFSAERPKGSFSTLEIQRTEQGDSAMYLCASSFPGIEQPQHFGDGTRLSIL.

In the case of this clone: Other DNA sequences of this sample code for an identical CDR3. V gene TRBV9 combines with J gene TRBJ2-2; D uncertain. The CDR3 is made up of 12 amino acids. V gave up 2 bases and J gave up 6 bases, with 5 bases separating them. Germline V gene data show CDR1 as SGDLS and CDR2 as YYNGEE. The CDR3 is CASSVRPGELFF. The CDR3 DNA reads as TGTGCCAGCAGCGTTAGACCCGGGGAGCTGTTTTTT.

The rearrangement uses TRBV7-6 and TRBJ2-5; 7 bases match TRBD2. The V gene end was trimmed by 5 bases and the J gene end by 1 base; junction bases not matched to a gene: 10. From germline, CDR1 is SGHVS and CDR2 FNYEAQ. This CDR3 spans 16 amino acids. The CDR3, as DNA: TGTGCCAGCAGCCCCCTAAAACTAGCGTTCCAAGAGACCCAGTACTTC. It codes for CASSPLKLAFQETQYF.

The sample holds a few counts of this clone. The chain recombines TRBV30 with TRBJ1-2, with TRBD1 identical over 7 bases. The CDR3 consists of 13 residues. Germline CDR1 reads GTSNPN; CDR2 reads SVGIG (reference sequence). The J segment lost 3 bases and the V segment lost 4 bases, leaving 5 bases of the junction unmatched. CDR3 DNA: TGTGCCTGGACGGACAGGAGCTACTATGGCTACACCTTC. Its protein product is CAWTDRSYYGYTF.

This chain links TRBV15 with TRBJ2-2, with D unclear. The V and J ends lost 0 bases and 6 bases respectively, with 14 bases between them. CDR1 and CDR2 from the germline V gene are LNHNV and YYDKDF (reference sequence). This CDR3 is 16 amino acids long. For the CDR3, the DNA is TGTGCCACCAGCAGAGACCCCGACACACGTGCCGGGGAGCTGTTTTTT. It is translated as CATSRDPDTRAGELFF.

CDR3 protein: CASSRRTQANTEAFF. DNA for the CDR3: TGTGCCAGCAGCAGGAGGACACAGGCTAACACTGAAGCTTTCTTT. V gene TRBV6-1 combines with J gene TRBJ1-1, with a tentative D call TRBD1 (5 bases). CDR1 is MNHNS and CDR2 is SASEGT in the germline V gene. V lost 6 bases and J lost 2, with 16 bases in between. CDR3 size: 15 residues.

The genes are TRBV28 and TRBJ1-5; D perhaps matches TRBD1 (5 bases). V was clipped by 4 bases and J by 5 bases, with 12 bases between them. Looked up from germline, CDR1 is MDHEN and CDR2 is SYDVKM. This CDR3 has 14 amino acids. The CDR3 region has the DNA TGTGCCAGCAGTTCTCCGCTGGGGGATCAGCCCCAGCATTTT. Protein product: CASSSPLGDQPQHF.

The chain couples TRBV11-2 to TRBJ2-5; D might be TRBD2 (5 bases). V dropped 6 bases and J dropped 5 bases, with 19 bases sitting between them. Germline V gene data show CDR1 as SGHAT and CDR2 as FQNNGV. The CDR3 has 15 amino acids. For the CDR3, the DNA is TGTGCCAGCAGTTATACTAGGAATCGGATGGAGACCCAGTACTTC. As protein: CASSYTRNRMETQYF.

The V gene is TRBV4-1, the J gene TRBJ2-5, with TRBD1 matching 8 bases. The J call may not be correct, given that the DNA end is closer to TRBJ2-7. The CDR3 length is 15 residues. Per germline, CDR1 MGHRA and CDR2 YSYEKL. Written as DNA, the CDR3 is TGCGCCAGCAGCCAGGGACAGGTAAGCTCCTACGAGCAGTACTTC. The encoded protein is CASSQGQVSSYEQYF.

The rearrangement uses TRBV28 and TRBJ1-2; D call uncertain. V was cut by 2 bases and J by 2 bases, with 12 bases left in between. The CDR3 sequence is 15 residues long. CDR1 and CDR2 from the germline V gene are MDHEN and SYDVKM. The CDR3 spells CASSLPQEPNYGYTF. The CDR3 DNA is TGTGCCAGCAGTTTACCCCAGGAGCCCAACTATGGCTACACCTTC.

The chain carries TRBV27 and TRBJ1-1, with D unclear. Deletions cut 7 bases from V and 9 bases from J, with 21 bases between. CDR3 length: 14 amino acids. Germline values: CDR1 MNHEY, CDR2 SMNVEV (reference sequence). CDR3 sequence reads: CASIPLESTHQAFF. The CDR3 DNA follows: TGTGCCAGCATCCCTTTAGAGTCAACCCACCAAGCTTTCTTT.

The V gene is TRBV27, the J gene TRBJ2-3; no clear D gene. V gave up 5 bases and J gave up 6 bases, with 9 bases separating them. The CDR3 has 12 residues. CDR1 and CDR2 (germline): MNHEY, SMNVEV (reference sequence). The CDR3 DNA sequence: TGTGCCAGCAGTAACGCGGACGATACGCAGTATTTT. Its translation: CASSNADDTQYF.

The gene calls are TRBV5-1 and TRBJ2-3; 8 bases line up with TRBD2. This CDR3 spans 13 amino acids. The junction had 2 bases not matched to a gene; V was cut back by 4 bases and J by 4 bases. Per the germline V gene, CDR1 is SGHRS and CDR2 is YFSETQ. The CDR3 coding sequence is TGCGCCAGCAGCGCGGGAGGAGCAGATACGCAGTATTTT. Amino acids: CASSAGGADTQYF.

In the case of this clone: Distinct nucleotide sequences in the sample also encode this CDR3. This chain uses TRBV5-4 with TRBJ2-3, with TRBD2 identical over 7 bases. From germline, CDR1 is SGHNT and CDR2 YYREEE (reference sequence). The V segment lost 2 bases and the J segment 3 bases; nucleotides outside the gene matches: 9. The CDR3 consists of 16 residues. CDR3 in DNA: TGTGCCAGCAGCTTTAGGCGGGAGAGGGGTACAGATACGCAGTATTTT. Its protein product is CASSFRRERGTDTQYF. Drawing the rest from reference TRBV5-4 and TRBJ2-3, the complete variable domain is ETGVTQSPTHLIKTRGQQVTLRCSSQSGHNTVSWYQQALGQGPQFIFQYYREEENGRGNFPPRFSGLQFPNYSSELNVNALELDDSALYLCASSFRRERGTDTQYFGPGTRLTVL.

The genes are TRBV7-9 and TRBJ1-2; possibly TRBD1 for D (5 bases). Germline V lookup: CDR1 SEHNR, CDR2 FQNEAQ (reference sequence). The CDR3 has 14 residues. Between the trimmed V and J ends, which lost 5 bases and 6 bases, there was a span of 16 bases. The CDR3 nucleotides are TGTGCCAGCAGCATCTCCGGGACGGAAAATGGCTACACCTTC. It codes for CASSISGTENGYTF.

The chain combines TRBV27 with TRBJ2-7, with D possibly being TRBD1 (6 bases). V dropped 3 bases and J dropped 2 bases, with 20 bases sitting between them. Germline V gives CDR1 MNHEY, CDR2 SMNVEV (reference sequence). The CDR3 has 17 residues. CDR3 residues: CASSLVVFGTFPYEQYF. CDR3 sequence (DNA): TGTGCCAGCAGTTTGGTGGTTTTTGGGACATTCCCCTACGAGCAGTACTTC.

The sample holds one count of this clone. This chain uses TRBV12-5 with TRBJ1-1; TRBD1 matches at 8 bases. Germline CDR1 is LGHNT and CDR2 is FRNRAP. This CDR3 has 17 residues. The V gene end was trimmed by 0 bases and the J gene end by 5 bases; junction bases not matched to a gene: 11. CDR3 residues: CASGLVILGRGPTEAFF. The CDR3 region has the DNA TGTGCTAGTGGTTTGGTAATACTAGGCAGGGGGCCTACTGAAGCTTTCTTT.

This sequence joins TRBV6-6 and TRBJ1-5, with 7 bases lining up with TRBD1. V lost 11 bases, J lost 7 bases, and 11 bases stayed unmatched. The CDR3 is made up of 13 amino acids. CDR1 MNHNY and CDR2 SVGAGI come from the germline V gene (reference sequence). Here the CDR3 DNA reads TGTGCCGGGAGTTGGGGACAGACCCAGCCCCAGCATTTT. Its translation: CAGSWGQTQPQHF.

The chain joins TRBV27 to TRBJ1-2; D is unresolved. V lost 5 bases to trimming and J lost 7 bases, with 17 bases between them. CDR1 and CDR2 from the germline V gene are MNHEY and SMNVEV (reference sequence). The CDR3 extends over 14 amino acids. CDR3 DNA: TGTGCCAGCAGTGCGCCGGGCCTAGGGCTTGGCTACACCTTC. Its translation: CASSAPGLGLGYTF.

In DNA, the CDR3 is TGCGCCAGCAGCCGTGGTAGCGGCGCTTACGAGCAGTACTTC. It specifies CASSRGSGAYEQYF. The rearrangement links TRBV4-1 to TRBJ2-7; D perhaps matches TRBD2 (6 bases). The CDR3 is 14 amino acids. Per germline, CDR1 MGHRA and CDR2 YSYEKL. Trimming removed 4 bases at V and 4 bases at J, with 14 bases between.